The 14 T cell receptor beta chains below were found in one sample sequenced in a study of blood T cell repertoires in COVID-19. The table came from immunoSEQ multiplex PCR; TCRdb's copy has only in-frame clones and leaves some out. In the table there are 300,000 to 400,000 clones, around 90% of which are singletons. The sample consisted of PBMCs or T cells enriched from blood (not recorded which). All receptors derive from a man aged 55 to 69 who had recovered from COVID-19.

The chain employs TRBV7-2 and TRBJ2-1; 13 bases line up with TRBD2. The germline CDR1 and CDR2 sequences are SGHTA and FQGNSA. Unmatched junction bases numbered 4, after V lost 5 bases and J lost 0 bases. This CDR3 comprises 17 residues. The CDR3 reads CASSGRTSGSSYNEQFF. As DNA, the CDR3 is TGTGCCAGCAGCGGGAGGACTAGCGGGAGCTCCTACAATGAGCAGTTCTTC.

The chain carries TRBV5-1 and TRBJ2-1; 8 bases line up with TRBD1. Germline V gene lookup returns CDR1 SGHRS and CDR2 YFSETQ. This CDR3 contains 18 residues. J gave up 0 bases and V 5 bases, and 13 bases lay outside the gene matches. In DNA, the CDR3 is TGCGCCAGCAGTTCCGCAGGCGGGACAGGCGTCTCCTACAATGAGCAGTTCTTC. Translating gives CASSSAGGTGVSYNEQFF.

V gene TRBV7-3 combines with J gene TRBJ2-3; 9 bases match TRBD2. The trim removed 5 bases at V and 4 bases at J, leaving 7 bases unmatched. Germline loops: CDR1 SGHTA, CDR2 FQGTGA. The CDR3 runs 15 residues. The CDR3 here is CASSRLAGMADTQYF. The CDR3 nucleotides read TGTGCCAGCAGCCGCCTAGCGGGAATGGCAGATACGCAGTATTTT.

The chain joins TRBV19 to TRBJ1-5, with TRBD1 identical over 9 bases. CDR3 size: 20 residues. Germline CDR1 is LNHDA and CDR2 is SQIVND (reference sequence). Unmatched junction bases numbered 18, after V lost 6 bases and J lost 0 bases. The CDR3 DNA follows: TGTGCCAGTAGCAAAAAAGGGTCCACAGGGGGCCGGTTTAGCAATCAGCCCCAGCATTTT. As protein: CASSKKGSTGGRFSNQPQHF.

The chain links TRBV24-1 to TRBJ1-2, with 9 bases matching TRBD1. CDR1 KGHDR and CDR2 SFDVKD come from the germline V gene. The CDR3 totals 14 residues. The junction had 6 bases not matched to a gene; V was cut back by 5 bases and J by 6 bases. The CDR3 here is CATSGDDRGDGYTF. For the CDR3, the DNA is TGTGCCACCAGTGGCGACGACAGGGGGGATGGCTACACCTTC.

The chain has TRBV7-2 and TRBJ2-1, with 10 bases that match TRBD1. The J segment lost 0 bases and the V segment lost 5 bases, leaving 7 bases of the junction unmatched. The CDR3 consists of 17 residues. Germline loops: CDR1 SGHTA, CDR2 FQGNSA. The CDR3 DNA follows: TGTGCCAGCAGCGCGGGACAGGGGAAAATCTCCTACAATGAGCAGTTCTTC. It codes for CASSAGQGKISYNEQFF.

The gene calls are TRBV27 and TRBJ1-2; D is uncertain. In germline, CDR1 is MNHEY, CDR2 SMNVEV (reference sequence). The V and J ends lost 2 bases and 5 bases respectively, with 15 bases between them. The CDR3 runs to 15 residues. The CDR3 protein is CASSLGLNREYGYTF. The CDR3, as DNA: TGTGCCAGCAGTTTAGGCCTCAACAGAGAGTATGGCTACACCTTC.

The genes are TRBV18 and TRBJ2-3, with D possibly matching TRBD1 (5 bases). V lost 1 base, J lost 0 bases, and 8 bases lay in between. CDR1 and CDR2 from the germline V gene are KGHSH and LQKENI. CDR3 size: 15 residues. This CDR3 is CASSPLDISTDTQYF. CDR3 nucleotides: TGTGCCAGCTCACCACTGGACATCAGCACAGATACGCAGTATTTT.

The gene calls are TRBV5-1 and TRBJ2-1; no firm D call. The length of the CDR3 is 20 residues. CDR1 SGHRS and CDR2 YFSETQ come from the germline V gene. V was cut by 2 bases and J by 0 bases, with 24 bases left in between. The CDR3 spells CASSFQELTTRRGSYNEQFF. As DNA, the CDR3 is TGCGCCAGCAGCTTTCAAGAGTTGACCACACGACGAGGCTCCTACAATGAGCAGTTCTTC.

The V and J genes are TRBV5-1 and TRBJ2-1; TRBD2 agrees at 10 bases. This CDR3 is built from 17 residues. Germline V gene lookup returns CDR1 SGHRS and CDR2 YFSETQ. Losses at the gene ends were 0 bases for V and 4 bases for J; bases not matched to a gene: 7. The CDR3 nucleotides read TGCGCCAGCAGCTTGGAAGCGGGAGGGCCGGGGTACAATGAGCAGTTCTTC. Amino acids: CASSLEAGGPGYNEQFF.

The V call is TRBV28, the J call TRBJ1-2; 11 bases map to TRBD1. The V segment lost 4 bases and the J segment 4 bases; nucleotides outside the gene matches: 11. Germline lookup yields CDR1 MDHEN and CDR2 SYDVKM. This CDR3 has 17 residues. The CDR3 DNA follows: TGTGCCAGCAGTTCCGGGACAGGGGGATCGATTGGCTATGGCTACACCTTC. The encoded protein is CASSSGTGGSIGYGYTF.

V usage is TRBV29-1 and J usage is TRBJ1-3; possible D gene TRBD1, 5 bases. V was shortened by 4 bases and J by 4 bases, with 14 bases between the two germline ends. Germline CDR1 and CDR2: SQVTM and ANQGSEA. The CDR3 totals 14 residues. CDR3 nucleotides: TGCAGCGTTGTTTGGCCTTCAGGGGGAAACACCATATATTTT. Protein: CSVVWPSGGNTIYF.

The chain joins TRBV28 to TRBJ2-3, with D tentatively TRBD2 (7 bases). CDR1 is MDHEN and CDR2 is SYDVKM in the germline V gene. V lost 5 bases, J lost 3 bases, and 15 bases lay in between. The CDR3 is made up of 15 amino acids. The CDR3 sequence is CASSLGGRGTDTQYF. The CDR3 bases are TGTGCCAGCAGTCTCGGGGGGCGCGGGACAGATACGCAGTATTTT.

The chain's CDR3 is CASSTGGKEAFF. The CDR3 nucleotides read TGTGCCAGCAGCACGGGCGGGAAGGAAGCTTTCTTT. The chain joins TRBV7-6 to TRBJ1-1; D ambiguous. Germline loops: CDR1 SGHVS, CDR2 FNYEAQ. This CDR3 region has 12 residues. V lost 5 bases to trimming and J lost 8 bases, with 12 bases between them.